This T cell receptor (beta chain) stems from a study of cytomegalovirus exposure and HLA in healthy donors. Study results and caveats: Association of a missense DCLRE1C variant with TCR beta V- and J-gene trimming was reported in a later analysis.

Germline V gene lookup returns CDR1 GTSNPN and CDR2 SVGIG (reference sequence). The CDR3 sequence is 14 residues long. Trimming took 7 bases from V and 1 from J, leaving 16 bases between them. Regarding this clone: Its antigen is not known.

PCR was performed using 60 Vbeta and 13 Jbeta primers. The assay was immunoSEQ multiplex PCR, and TCRdb's table has in-frame clones only and misses some. This sample has about 150,000 clones, with approximately 80% found just once. This receptor was identified in a man aged 30 to 45 in good health and CMV-seropositive. The chain combines TRBV30 with TRBJ2-5, with D possibly being TRBD2 (6 bases). The sequencing sample was made of PBMCs. CDR3 sequence reads: CALTRDGGQETQYF. In DNA form, the CDR3 reads TGTGCCTTGACCCGGGACGGGGGCCAAGAGACCCAGTACTTC.